This TCR beta chain was profiled in a study of shared clonotypes between healthy human individuals. Study-wide results and caveats: Donor clonotype sharing was expected to depend on sequencing depth.

All participating donors were Caucasian adults from Nashville, Tennessee. The CDR3 sequence is 19 residues long. The germline CDR1 and CDR2 sequences are SGHTA and FQGNSA. The ends lost 3 bases at V and 0 bases at J; junction bases unmatched: 15. Generated by immunoSEQ multiplex PCR, the TCRdb table keeps only in-frame clones and is missing some. The sample carries around 2.1 million clones, around 95% recorded once. This clone came up once. What it binds is unknown. The TCR comes from a man younger than 35 in good health. Sequencing was carried out using naive CD4+ T cells sorted from blood. Subset meaning: CD45RA+ positively selected. This chain links TRBV7-2 with TRBJ2-7; 9 bases align to TRBD1. The CDR3 region has the DNA TGTGCCAGCAGCTTTGGGACAGGGCGTGATGGGGTCTACTCCTACGAGCAGTACTTC. Translated, it gives CASSFGTGRDGVYSYEQYF.